This T cell receptor beta chain comes out of a study of CD8+ T cells in alopecia areata. Study overall: Scalp area affected, as a percentage, set the severity score of treated patients.

The sample's treatment: oral pan-JAK inhibitor, 5-10 mg twice daily. The V end lost 3 bases, the J end lost 6 bases, and 4 bases lay between the germline ends. From germline, CDR1 is SGDLS and CDR2 YYNGEE. The CDR3 sequence is 11 residues long. This clone was detected only a few times. Antigen specificity is unknown. RNA, once extracted, was reverse transcribed into cDNA for use as the sequencing template. Sequenced by immunoSEQ multiplex PCR; TCRdb stores in-frame clones only, minus some. This table holds 200,000 to 250,000 clones, roughly 56% found once. Overall study results and limits: Scalp clonality, together with expanded CD8+ clones among the top 100, fell significantly with tofacitinib.

The sequencing used CD4+ T cells sorted from blood, collected at week 4, from a patient treated with tofacitinib. The chain joins TRBV9 to TRBJ2-1; D not certain. This sequence was found in a human donor with alopecia areata. This chain's CDR3 is CASSALNEQFF. The CDR3 DNA sequence: TGTGCCAGCAGCGCCCTCAATGAGCAGTTCTTC.